This is a list of T cell receptor beta chains from one sample in a study of T-cell reconstitution after alpha-beta-depleted transplantation in children. TCRdb re-called the PCR reads through MiXCR, storing one row per CDR3 protein. The table has about 830,000 distinct CDR3 sequences, approximately 15% seen once; the top ten hold approximately 5%. Sequenced here: PBMCs, mostly from graft donor cells, sampled 360 days after TCRalphabeta/CD19-depleted stem cell transplant. These receptors were taken from a male patient between 10 and 17 years old who had a stem cell transplant for acute lymphoblastic leukemia, so the T cells may come from the graft donor. The CDR3 runs from the conserved cysteine through the conserved F or W. Fields, in order: clone size, V gene, D gene, J gene, CDR3 DNA, CDR3 protein. A D gene is named only where the DNA matches it firmly. Some rows have no size entry. The others give once, few or many, or a class for an expanded clone.

-	TRBV24-1	-	TRBJ2-1	TGTGCCACCAGTGAGAGGGGAACCACCTACAATGAGCAGTTCTTC	CATSERGTTYNEQFF
many	TRBV20-1	-	TRBJ1-3	TGCAGTGCTACCTGGGGAGGGAATGGAAACACCATATATTTT	CSATWGGNGNTIYF
few	TRBV6-1	TRBD1	TRBJ1-1	TGTGCCAGCAGCCCTTGGACAGGGGACCCTGAAGCTTTCTTT	CASSPWTGDPEAFF
-	TRBV6-5	-	TRBJ2-3	TGTGCCAGCAGTTACGACGACAGGACGGCAGATACGCAGTATTTT	CASSYDDRTADTQYF
many	TRBV5-1	-	TRBJ1-5	TGCGCCAGCAGCCCGGATCAAGGACTCAATCAGCCCCAGCATTTT	CASSPDQGLNQPQHF
few	TRBV7-6	-	TRBJ1-2	TGTGCCAGCAGCTTATATGGCGCGGCAGCGCTCTATGGCTACACCTTC	CASSLYGAAALYGYTF
-	TRBV29-1	-	TRBJ2-1	TGCAGCGTTGAATGGACCGTTGGCTACAATGAGCAGTTCTTC	CSVEWTVGYNEQFF
few	TRBV7-9	-	TRBJ2-1	TGTGCCAGCAGCCCACGACAGATCGGCTCCTACAATGAGCAGTTCTTC	CASSPRQIGSYNEQFF
-	TRBV18	-	TRBJ2-7	TGTGCCAGCTCACCACTTTCCCTCAGAGACGACGAGCAGTACTTC	CASSPLSLRDDEQYF
-	TRBV15	TRBD1	TRBJ2-3	TGTGCCACCAGCAGAGATCCCTGGGGACAGGGCACAGATACGCAGTATTTT	CATSRDPWGQGTDTQYF
-	TRBV11-1	TRBD2	TRBJ2-7	TGTGCCAGCAGCTCCACAAGTGTTTCGGGAGGGCCGAACTCCTACGAGCAGTACTTC	CASSSTSVSGGPNSYEQYF
few	TRBV11-2	-	TRBJ2-3	TGTGCCAGCAGATCTACCCGAGATACGCAGTATTTT	CASRSTRDTQYF
-	TRBV5-5	TRBD1	TRBJ1-4	TGTGCCAGCAGCTCGGACAGGGGGTGGGCAACTAATGAAAAACTGTTTTTT	CASSSDRGWATNEKLFF
-	TRBV5-1	-	TRBJ2-4	TGCGCCAGCAGCTTGGATCCGAGGGGAGCCAAAAACATTCAGTACTTC	CASSLDPRGAKNIQYF
few	TRBV5-6	TRBD2	TRBJ2-2	TGTGCCAGCAGGGGGAGCGGGGGCACCGGGGAGCTGTTTTTT	CASRGSGGTGELFF
few	TRBV10-1	-	TRBJ2-3	TGCGCCAGCAGTGATAGGGGCTTGCTTTTCACAGATACGCAGTATTTT	CASSDRGLLFTDTQYF
-	TRBV7-8	TRBD2	TRBJ2-3	TGTGCCAGCAGCCCACACCGGGGGGGCAGCCTCACAGATACGCAGTATTTT	CASSPHRGGSLTDTQYF
-	TRBV20-1	-	TRBJ2-5	TGCAGTGCTCCACGACTACAAGAGACCCAGTACTTC	CSAPRLQETQYF
many	TRBV5-1	TRBD2	TRBJ2-1	TGCGCCAGCAGCCCGGGGACTAGCGGGAGGGATGAGCAGTTCTTC	CASSPGTSGRDEQFF
many	TRBV6-5	TRBD1	TRBJ1-5	TGTGCCAGCAGTTACCCATCCGGGACAGGGGGCAGGAGCAATCAGCCCCAGCATTTT	CASSYPSGTGGRSNQPQHF
-	TRBV20-1	TRBD2	TRBJ2-3	TGCAGTGCTCAAAGGCGGGAGGGAGGGACAGATACGCAGTATTTT	CSAQRREGGTDTQYF
many	TRBV11-2	-	TRBJ2-2	TGTGCCAGCAGCCCGGGGGGCTTGAACACCGGGGAGCTGTTTTTT	CASSPGGLNTGELFF
few	TRBV7-2	-	TRBJ2-1	TGTGCCAGCAGCTTCCAGCTAAACTACAATGAGCAGTTCTTC	CASSFQLNYNEQFF
-	TRBV5-1	TRBD1	TRBJ2-1	TGCGCCAGCAGCGGGACAGGGAAGACCTACAATGAGCAGTTCTTC	CASSGTGKTYNEQFF
few	TRBV20-1	TRBD2	TRBJ2-1	TGCAGTGCAAACCGACTAGCGGGAGGGCTCAGCTCCTACAATGAGCAGTTCTTC	CSANRLAGGLSSYNEQFF
-	TRBV5-6	-	TRBJ2-2	TGTGCCAGCAGTTACCTGACTCGTCCCGGGGAGCTGTTATTT	CASSYLTRPGELLF
-	TRBV7-3	-	TRBJ2-1	TGTGCCAGCAGCAAGGTCGGGGGCCATGAGCAGTTCTTC	CASSKVGGHEQFF
-	TRBV27	TRBD2	TRBJ2-7	TGTGCCAGCAGTTCCCCTAGCGGGAGTGGCTACGAGCAGTACTTC	CASSSPSGSGYEQYF
few	TRBV12-3/TRBV12-4	-	TRBJ1-4	TGTGCCAGCAGTCGCCCCGGGGGGGACGGACGGGAAAAACTGTTTTTT	CASSRPGGDGREKLFF
few	TRBV6-2/TRBV6-3	-	TRBJ2-1	TGTGCCAGCAGTTGGGTATATGAGCAGTTCTTC	CASSWVYEQFF
-	TRBV5-1	-	TRBJ2-7	TGCGCCAGCAGCTTGGATGGGTTTGAGGTAGGATCCTACGAGCAGTACTTC	CASSLDGFEVGSYEQYF
few	TRBV5-1	-	TRBJ2-1	TGCGCCAGCAGCATGGGACCGAGCTCCTACAATGAGCAGTTCTTC	CASSMGPSSYNEQFF
-	TRBV4-1	TRBD1	TRBJ1-1	TGCGCCAGCAGCCCCACGCGGGACAGACTTGGGGGCACTGAAGCTTTCTTT	CASSPTRDRLGGTEAFF
-	TRBV4-1	TRBD2	TRBJ2-5	TGCGCCAGCAGCCAACCGGGCCGGACTAGCGGGTCCCCGGGTGAACAAGAGACCCAGTACTTC	CASSQPGRTSGSPGEQETQYF
many	TRBV12-3/TRBV12-4	TRBD1	TRBJ1-5	TGTGCCAGCAACCAAGGACAGGTCAATCAGCCCCAGCATTTT	CASNQGQVNQPQHF
-	TRBV12-3/TRBV12-4	-	TRBJ2-5	TGTGCCAGCAGTTTACCGGGGCAGGAGACCCAGTACTTC	CASSLPGQETQYF
-	TRBV6-1	-	TRBJ1-1	TGTGCCAGCGTAGCGTCCGTAGGGACTGAAGCTTTCTTT	CASVASVGTEAFF
few	TRBV12-3/TRBV12-4	-	TRBJ1-5	TGTGCCAGCAGTTTCCTACAGGGTTTTCAGGCTCAGCCCCAGCATTTT	CASSFLQGFQAQPQHF
few	TRBV30	-	TRBJ2-1	TGTGCCTGGAGCGTGGGAAGCTCCTACAATGAGCAGTTCTTC	CAWSVGSSYNEQFF
-	TRBV12-3/TRBV12-4	TRBD2	TRBJ2-2	TGTGCCAGCAAACTAATAGCGGGAGTGGTCACCGGGGAGCTGTTTTTT	CASKLIAGVVTGELFF
few	TRBV28	-	TRBJ2-1	TGTGCCAGCACCTTGGACGGGCCCAGTGAGCAGTTCTTC	CASTLDGPSEQFF
few	TRBV5-1	-	TRBJ2-1	TGCGCCAGCAGCCAAGAGGGTGGTGAGCAGTTCTTC	CASSQEGGEQFF
-	TRBV25-1	-	TRBJ2-3	TGTGCCAGCCCCAAGGAGACGGGCATCGGGCCAGATACGCAGTATTTT	CASPKETGIGPDTQYF
few	TRBV12-3/TRBV12-4	TRBD1	TRBJ1-5	TGTGCCAGCAGAACACAGGGGGCCCTCAATCAGCCCCAGCATTTT	CASRTQGALNQPQHF
-	TRBV15	-	TRBJ2-3	TGTGCCACCAGCAGAGGACTTTGGGGCACAGATACGCAGTATTTT	CATSRGLWGTDTQYF
-	TRBV5-1	-	TRBJ1-1	TGCGCCAGCAGCCGCAGCGGGACAAAGAACACTGAAGCTTTCTTT	CASSRSGTKNTEAFF
-	TRBV11-2	TRBD2	TRBJ2-2	TGTGCCAGCAGCCAACCCCCTAGCGGTTACACCGGGGAGCTGTTTTTT	CASSQPPSGYTGELFF
few	TRBV7-9	TRBD1	TRBJ2-5	TGTGCCAGCAGTCAGACAGGGGCAGAGACCCAGTACTTC	CASSQTGAETQYF
many	TRBV5-4	-	TRBJ2-7	TGTGCCAGCAGCTTCGACCGAATCTACGAGCAGTACTTC	CASSFDRIYEQYF
few	TRBV5-1	TRBD2	TRBJ2-7	TGCGCCAGCAGCTTGAGGGACTACCTCTACGAGCAGTACTTC	CASSLRDYLYEQYF
few	TRBV5-1	-	TRBJ2-7	TGCGCCAGCAGTTTTTTAGGGTTCGAGCAGTACTTC	CASSFLGFEQYF
once	TRBV11-1	TRBD2	TRBJ2-5	TGTGCCAGCAGCCCTACTAGCGGGAGGGCCCTGGTAGCCGAGACCCAGTACTTC	CASSPTSGRALVAETQYF
-	TRBV11-2	-	TRBJ2-1	TGTGCCAGCAGCTTATATCCTGGGGATGAGCAGTTCTTC	CASSLYPGDEQFF